Following are 12 T cell receptor beta chains from one sample sequenced in a study of blood T cell repertoires in COVID-19. Generated by immunoSEQ multiplex PCR, the TCRdb table keeps only in-frame clones and is missing some. Of 70,000 to 95,000 clones in the sample, approximately 87% were seen once. Specimen: peripheral blood. These receptors came from a human donor with active COVID-19. The donor label of this sample is uncertain.

The chain carries TRBV19 and TRBJ1-4, with 7 bases matching TRBD1. V shed 6 bases and J 8 bases; nucleotides not matched to a gene: 6. The CDR3 loop spans 13 amino acids. Per the germline V gene, CDR1 is LNHDA and CDR2 is SQIVND (reference sequence). The CDR3 nucleotides read TGTGCCAGTAGCCACAGGGGAGAAGAAAAACTGTTTTTT. Amino acid sequence: CASSHRGEEKLFF.

The chain links TRBV5-6 to TRBJ1-3, with D possibly TRBD1 on 6 matching bases. V lost 1 base and J lost 4, with 6 bases in between. This CDR3 is built from 13 residues. From germline, CDR1 is SGHDT and CDR2 YYEEEE. CDR3 DNA: TGTGCCAGCAGCTTGACAGGGGGAAACACCATATATTTT. Amino acids: CASSLTGGNTIYF.

The chain is built from TRBV7-2 and TRBJ2-3, with 7 bases matching TRBD2. Germline V gives CDR1 SGHTA, CDR2 FQGNSA. Trimming cost V 0 bases and J 7 bases; bases outside gene matches: 7. The CDR3 spans 15 residues. The CDR3 DNA sequence: TGTGCCAGCAGCTTAGCGGGGGGGGTGCAACATACGCAGTATTTT. It specifies CASSLAGGVQHTQYF.

The chain is built from TRBV5-1 and TRBJ2-3, with 10 positions matching TRBD1. Trimming took 4 bases from V and 1 from J; bases not matched to a gene: 3. This CDR3 is 15 amino acids long. From germline, CDR1 is SGHRS and CDR2 YFSETQ. CDR3 loop: CASSAGTGGTDTQYF. The CDR3 DNA follows: TGCGCCAGCAGCGCCGGGACAGGGGGCACAGATACGCAGTATTTT.

Only a few counts were recorded for this clone. The genes are TRBV4-2 and TRBJ2-7; weak D call: TRBD2 (6 bases). Per germline, CDR1 LGHNA and CDR2 YNFKEQ. The CDR3 is 12 residues long. Trimming removed 2 bases at V and 5 bases at J, with 7 bases between. CDR3 in DNA: TGTGCCAGCAGCCAAACGGGGGACGAGCAGTACTTC. It codes for CASSQTGDEQYF.

The chain joins TRBV30 to TRBJ1-6; TRBD1 matches at 9 bases. Germline loops: CDR1 GTSNPN, CDR2 SVGIG (reference sequence). The ends lost 0 bases at V and 4 bases at J; junction bases unmatched: 1. This CDR3 is 15 amino acids long. CDR3 protein: CAWSVDRGYNSPLHF. The DNA of the CDR3 is TGTGCCTGGAGTGTGGACAGGGGTTATAATTCACCCCTCCACTTT.

The chain joins TRBV29-1 to TRBJ2-1; 9 positions agree with TRBD2. The CDR3 loop spans 13 amino acids. CDR1 and CDR2 (germline): SQVTM, ANQGSEA. J lost 6 bases, V lost 7 bases, and 7 bases had no gene match. CDR3 sequence reads: CSAKTSGLNEQFF. The CDR3 DNA follows: TGCAGCGCCAAGACTAGCGGACTCAATGAGCAGTTCTTC.

This clone was observed once. This sequence joins TRBV7-9 and TRBJ2-5; possible D gene TRBD1, 6 bases. V dropped 2 bases and J dropped 5 bases, with 15 bases sitting between them. Germline V CDR1 and CDR2: SEHNR, FQNEAQ (reference sequence). This CDR3 is built from 15 residues. The CDR3 sequence: CASSLKFRGLETQYF. The CDR3 DNA is TGTGCCAGCAGCTTAAAATTCAGGGGCCTTGAGACCCAGTACTTC. Using reference TRBV7-9 and TRBJ2-5 for the parts outside the CDR3, the full variable domain is DTGVSQNPRHKITKRGQNVTFRCDPISEHNRLYWYRQTLGQGPEFLTYFQNEAQLEKSRLLSDRFSAERPKGSFSTLEIQRTEQGDSAMYLCASSLKFRGLETQYFGPGTRLLVL.

The genes are TRBV9 and TRBJ1-2, with D maybe TRBD1 (6 bases). The CDR3 spans 15 residues. Trimming pared 3 bases from V and 2 bases from J, leaving 14 bases between. The germline V gene has CDR1 SGDLS and CDR2 YYNGEE. CDR3 residues: CASSARGQPNYGYTF. The CDR3 DNA sequence: TGTGCCAGCAGCGCCCGCGGACAGCCGAACTATGGCTACACCTTC.

This clone was counted between two and nine times. The chain links TRBV4-2 to TRBJ2-3; 8 nucleotides agree with TRBD2. V trimming: 2 bases; J trimming: 3 bases; junction bases outside the gene matches: 4. This CDR3 has 15 amino acids. Germline V gene lookup returns CDR1 LGHNA and CDR2 YNFKEQ. The CDR3 is CASSQKRGPTDTQYF. For the CDR3, the DNA is TGTGCCAGCAGCCAAAAGCGGGGGCCTACAGATACGCAGTATTTT.

V usage is TRBV28 and J usage is TRBJ2-1, with D maybe TRBD2 (6 bases). Germline CDR1 is MDHEN and CDR2 is SYDVKM. Trimming took 9 bases from V and 0 from J, leaving 6 bases between them. The CDR3 length is 12 residues. The CDR3 protein is CARGGSYNEQFF. DNA for the CDR3: TGTGCCAGGGGGGGCTCCTACAATGAGCAGTTCTTC.

This chain uses TRBV9 with TRBJ1-2; no reliable D call. This CDR3 spans 15 amino acids. The V and J ends lost 0 bases and 2 bases respectively, with 11 bases between them. From germline, CDR1 is SGDLS and CDR2 YYNGEE. CDR3: CASSVGGSENYGYTF. CDR3 nucleotides: TGTGCCAGCAGCGTAGGTGGCAGCGAAAACTATGGCTACACCTTC.